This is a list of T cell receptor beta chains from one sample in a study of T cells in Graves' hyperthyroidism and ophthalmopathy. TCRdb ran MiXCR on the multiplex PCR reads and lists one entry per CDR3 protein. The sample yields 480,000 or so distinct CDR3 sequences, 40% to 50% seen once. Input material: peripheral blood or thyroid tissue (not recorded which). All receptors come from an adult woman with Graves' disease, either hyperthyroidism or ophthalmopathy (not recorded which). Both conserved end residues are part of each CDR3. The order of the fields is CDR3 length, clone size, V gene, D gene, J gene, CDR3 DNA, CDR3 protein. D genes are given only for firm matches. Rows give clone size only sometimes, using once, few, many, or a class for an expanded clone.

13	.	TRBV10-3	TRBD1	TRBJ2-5	TGTGTCATCAGTAAGGGACAGGGATCTTCCCAGTACTTC	CVISKGQGSSQYF
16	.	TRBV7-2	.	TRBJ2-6	TGTGCCAGCAGCTCCGGGGAGGGGGCTGGGGCCAACGTCCTGACTTTC	CASSSGEGAGANVLTF
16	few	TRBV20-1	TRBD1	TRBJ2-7	TGCAGTGCTTCCCGGGGGGTAGGGGACAGGGTCTACGAGCAGTACTTC	CSASRGVGDRVYEQYF
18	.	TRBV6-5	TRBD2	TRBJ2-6	TGTGCCAGCAGGAGGTGGACTAGCGGAGCTACCGGGGCCAACGTCCTGACTTTC	CASRRWTSGATGANVLTF
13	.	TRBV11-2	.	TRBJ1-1	TGTGCCAGCAGCGTCTGGGGGCACACTGAAGCTTTCTTT	CASSVWGHTEAFF
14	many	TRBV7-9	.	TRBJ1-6	TGTGCCAGCAGCTCTGACGGGGAGATTTCACCCCTCCACTTT	CASSSDGEISPLHF
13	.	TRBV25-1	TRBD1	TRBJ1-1	TGTGCCACCTCCGGGACAGGGTACACTGAAGCTTTCTTT	CATSGTGYTEAFF
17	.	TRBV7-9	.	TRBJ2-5	TGTGCCAGCAGCTTAGTTCGGTCGACAGGCGTACGAGAGACCCAGTACTTC	CASSLVRSTGVRETQYF
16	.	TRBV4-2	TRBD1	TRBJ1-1	TGTGCCAGCAGCTTAGAGTGGACAGGGGGATACACTGAAGCTTTCTTT	CASSLEWTGGYTEAFF
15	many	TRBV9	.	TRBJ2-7	TGTGCCAGCAGCGTAGGGGGTGGAGGCTCCTACGAGCAGTACTTC	CASSVGGGGSYEQYF
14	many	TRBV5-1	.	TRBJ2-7	TGCGCCAGCAGCACCTTCGGGGGCTCCTACGAGCAGTACTTC	CASSTFGGSYEQYF
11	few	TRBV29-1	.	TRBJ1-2	TGCAGCTTACTCTCTAACTATGGCTACACCTTC	CSLLSNYGYTF
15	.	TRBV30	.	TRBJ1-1	TGTGCCTGGAGTACCCTTAGGGGGGTGAACACTGAAGCTTTCTTT	CAWSTLRGVNTEAFF
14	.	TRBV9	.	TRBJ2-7	TGTGCCAGCAGCGAGGAGGGGCTTAACTACGAGCAGTACTTC	CASSEEGLNYEQYF
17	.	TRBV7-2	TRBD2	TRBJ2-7	TGTGCCAGCAGCTTTAGGACTAGCGGGACTCAGTTCTACGAGCAGTACTTC	CASSFRTSGTQFYEQYF
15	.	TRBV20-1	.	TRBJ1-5	TGCAGTGCTCTAGCGGACAGTTATAGCAATCAGCCCCAGCATTTT	CSALADSYSNQPQHF
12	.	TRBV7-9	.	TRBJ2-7	TGTGCCAGCAGTAGGAGGATCTACGAGCAGTACTTC	CASSRRIYEQYF
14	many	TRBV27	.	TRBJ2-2	TGTGCCAGCAGTTTGTGGCATAACACCGGGGAGCTGTTTTTT	CASSLWHNTGELFF
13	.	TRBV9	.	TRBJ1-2	TGTGCCAGCAGCGTAGGCGGGGACTATAGCTACACCTTC	CASSVGGDYSYTF
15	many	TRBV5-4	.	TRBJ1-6	TGTGCCAGCAGCTTGGTAGTAGCAGCGAATTCACCCCTCCACTTT	CASSLVVAANSPLHF
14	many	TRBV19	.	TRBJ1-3	TGTGCCAGTAGGGACGAGAGCTCTGGAAACACCATATATTTT	CASRDESSGNTIYF
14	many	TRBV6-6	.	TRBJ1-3	TGTGCCAGCAGCAGGACCCGAACTGGAAACACCATATATTTT	CASSRTRTGNTIYF
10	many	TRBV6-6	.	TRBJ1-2	TGTGCCAGCGGTATCTATGGCTACACCTTC	CASGIYGYTF
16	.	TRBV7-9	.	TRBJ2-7	TGTGCCAGCAGCAAACAGGGTAATCGGCATAGCTACGAGCAGTACTTC	CASSKQGNRHSYEQYF
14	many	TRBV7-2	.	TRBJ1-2	TGTGCCAGCAGCTTGGACAGCACTAACTATGGCTACACCTTC	CASSLDSTNYGYTF
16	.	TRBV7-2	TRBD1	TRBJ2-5	TGTGCCAGCAGCTCACGACAGGGGGCCTTCCAAGAGACCCAGTACTTC	CASSSRQGAFQETQYF
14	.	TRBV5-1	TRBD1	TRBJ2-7	TGCGCCAGCAGCTTGATAGGACAGGGGGGCGAGCAGTACTTC	CASSLIGQGGEQYF
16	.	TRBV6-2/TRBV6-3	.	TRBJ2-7	TGTGCCAGCAGTTACTCGTCCGGGTTACTCCCCTACGAGCAGTACTTC	CASSYSSGLLPYEQYF
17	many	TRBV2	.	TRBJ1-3	TGTGCCAGCAGTGAAGACCCCGGGACGTGGACTGGAAACACCATATATTTT	CASSEDPGTWTGNTIYF
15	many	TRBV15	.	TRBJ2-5	TGTGCCACCAGCAGGGGGACGAAAGACGGGGAGACCCAGTACTTC	CATSRGTKDGETQYF
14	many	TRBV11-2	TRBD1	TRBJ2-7	TGTGCCAGCAGCCTACAGGGGGCAGGGTCCGAGCAGTACTTC	CASSLQGAGSEQYF
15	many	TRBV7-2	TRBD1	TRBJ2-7	TGTGCCAGCAGCAATCCGGGACAGGGACACCACGAGCAGTACTTC	CASSNPGQGHHEQYF
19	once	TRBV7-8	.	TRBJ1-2	TGTGCCAGCAGTTACCCCGACTACTCACCGGGAGAAATGAGTTATGGCTACACCTTC	CASSYPDYSPGEMSYGYTF
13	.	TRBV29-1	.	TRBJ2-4	TGCAGCGTTGAAGGTGATACCAAAAACATTCAGTACTTC	CSVEGDTKNIQYF
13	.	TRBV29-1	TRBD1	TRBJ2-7	TGCAGCGTTGCCGGGACAGGGCGCGGCGAGCAGTACTTC	CSVAGTGRGEQYF
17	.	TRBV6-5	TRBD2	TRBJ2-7	TGTGCCATCAGTGACTTTTTACCGGGACTAGCGGGGTACGAGCAGTACTTC	CAISDFLPGLAGYEQYF
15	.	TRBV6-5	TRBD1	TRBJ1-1	TGTGCCAGCAGTTACTTCAACAGGGGGAAGACTGAAGCTTTCTTT	CASSYFNRGKTEAFF
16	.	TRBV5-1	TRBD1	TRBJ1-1	TGCGCCAGCAGCTTGACGACAGGGGCGGGGAACACTGAAGCTTTCTTT	CASSLTTGAGNTEAFF
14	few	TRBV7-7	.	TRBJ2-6	TGTGCCAGCAGCTTGACGGATGGGGCCAACGTCCTGACTTTC	CASSLTDGANVLTF
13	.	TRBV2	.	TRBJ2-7	TGTGCCAGCAAGTGGGAGAGCCCCTACGGGCAGTACTTC	CASKWESPYGQYF
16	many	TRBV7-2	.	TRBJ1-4	TGTGCCAGCAGCGTAGCATATGGGGGCCTAGGGGAAAAACTGTTTTTT	CASSVAYGGLGEKLFF
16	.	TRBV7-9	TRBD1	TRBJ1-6	TGTGCCAGCAGCCCCCGGGCCGACAGGGGACATTCACCCCTCCACTTT	CASSPRADRGHSPLHF
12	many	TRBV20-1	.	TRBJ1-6	TGCAGTGCTAGAGGGCCAGGCTCACCCCTCCACTTT	CSARGPGSPLHF
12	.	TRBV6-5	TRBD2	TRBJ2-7	TGTGCCAGCACGGGACTATCCTACGAGCAGTACTTC	CASTGLSYEQYF
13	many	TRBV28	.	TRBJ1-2	TGTGCCAGCAGCCGGATGGGGAGCTATGGCTACACCTTC	CASSRMGSYGYTF
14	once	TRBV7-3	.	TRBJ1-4	TGTGCCAGCAGCCCAAGTAGGGGCACTGAAAAACTGTTTTTT	CASSPSRGTEKLFF
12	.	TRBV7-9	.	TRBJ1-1	TGTGCCAGCAGCTCATTTTCAGCTGGAGCTTTCTTT	CASSSFSAGAFF
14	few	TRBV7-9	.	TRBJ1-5	TGTGCCAGCAGGCCCGCCCAGGTGGATCAGCCCCAGCATTTT	CASRPAQVDQPQHF